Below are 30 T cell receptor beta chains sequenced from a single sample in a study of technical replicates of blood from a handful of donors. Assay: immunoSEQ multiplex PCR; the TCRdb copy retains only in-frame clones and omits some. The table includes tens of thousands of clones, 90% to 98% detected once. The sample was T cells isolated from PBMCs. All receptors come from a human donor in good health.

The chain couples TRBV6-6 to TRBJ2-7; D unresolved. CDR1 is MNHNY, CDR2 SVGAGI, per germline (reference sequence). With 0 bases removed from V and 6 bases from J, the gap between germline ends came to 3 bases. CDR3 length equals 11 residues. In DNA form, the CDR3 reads TGTGCCAGCAGTTACTCCGGCGAGCAGTACTTC. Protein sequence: CASSYSGEQYF.

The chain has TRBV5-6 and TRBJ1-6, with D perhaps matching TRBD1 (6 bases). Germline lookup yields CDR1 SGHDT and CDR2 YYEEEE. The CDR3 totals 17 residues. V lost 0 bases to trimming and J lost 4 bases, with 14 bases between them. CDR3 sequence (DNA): TGTGCCAGCAGCTTGGCCGCAGGGGATGAATATAATTCACCCCTCCACTTT. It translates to CASSLAAGDEYNSPLHF. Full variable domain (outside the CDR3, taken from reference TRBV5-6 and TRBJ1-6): DAGVTQSPTHLIKTRGQQVTLRCSPKSGHDTVSWYQQALGQGPQFIFQYYEEEERQRGNFPDRFSGHQFPNYSSELNVNALLLGDSALYLCASSLAAGDEYNSPLHFGNGTRLTVT.

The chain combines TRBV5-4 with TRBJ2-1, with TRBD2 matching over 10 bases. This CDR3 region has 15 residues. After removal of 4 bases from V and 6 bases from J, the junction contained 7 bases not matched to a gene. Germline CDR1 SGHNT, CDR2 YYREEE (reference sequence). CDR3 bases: TGTGCCAGCAGCCCACCTAGCGGGGGCCCCAATGAGCAGTTCTTC. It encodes CASSPPSGGPNEQFF.

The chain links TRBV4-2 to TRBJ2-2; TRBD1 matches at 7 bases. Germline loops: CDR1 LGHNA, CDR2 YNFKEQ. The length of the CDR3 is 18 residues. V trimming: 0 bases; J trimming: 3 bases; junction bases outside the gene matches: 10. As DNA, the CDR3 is TGTGCCAGCAGCCAAGAGGGGACAGCGCTAATAGACACCGGGGAGCTGTTTTTT. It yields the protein CASSQEGTALIDTGELFF.

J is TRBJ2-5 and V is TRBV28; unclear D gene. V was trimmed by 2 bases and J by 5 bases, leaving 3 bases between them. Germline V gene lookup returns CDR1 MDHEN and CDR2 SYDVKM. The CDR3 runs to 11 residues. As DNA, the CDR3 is TGTGCCAGCAGTTTACGGGAGACCCAGTACTTC. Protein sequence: CASSLRETQYF. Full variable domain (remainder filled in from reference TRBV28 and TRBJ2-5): DVKVTQSSRYLVKRTGEKVFLECVQDMDHENMFWYRQDPGLGLRLIYFSYDVKMKEKGDIPEGYSVSREKKERFSLILESASTNQTSMYLCASSLRETQYFGPGTRLLVL.

The DNA of the CDR3 is TGCGCCAGCAGCTCGTCCTCAGCCGGGCGGCCATCCCCTCAGGGCAATGAGCAGTTCTTC. This translates into CASSSSSAGRPSPQGNEQFF. The chain is built from TRBV5-1 and TRBJ2-1; D is possibly TRBD1 (5 bases). Trimming removed 3 bases at V and 6 bases at J, with 31 bases between. The CDR3 runs 20 residues. Germline lookup yields CDR1 SGHRS and CDR2 YFSETQ.

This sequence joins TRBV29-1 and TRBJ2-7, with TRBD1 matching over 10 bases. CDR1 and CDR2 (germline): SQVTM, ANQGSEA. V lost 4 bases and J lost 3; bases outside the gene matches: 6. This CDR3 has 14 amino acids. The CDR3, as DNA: TGCAGCGTTGCCCGGGACAGGGGACTCTACGAGCAGTACTTC. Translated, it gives CSVARDRGLYEQYF.

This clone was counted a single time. The CDR3 nucleotides read TGTGCCAGCAGCCCAACTACCGGGGAGCTGTTTTTT. Protein: CASSPTTGELFF. The V gene is TRBV28, the J gene TRBJ2-2; D unresolved. The CDR3 consists of 12 residues. Looked up from germline, CDR1 is MDHEN and CDR2 is SYDVKM. The V and J ends lost 6 bases and 5 bases respectively, with 7 bases between them.

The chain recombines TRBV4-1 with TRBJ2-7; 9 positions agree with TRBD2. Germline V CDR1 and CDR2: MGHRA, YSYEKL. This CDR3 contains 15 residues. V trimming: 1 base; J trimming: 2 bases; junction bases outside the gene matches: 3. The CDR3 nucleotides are TGCGCCAGCAGCCAAGGGGCGGGAGGGACCTACGAGCAGTACTTC. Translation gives CASSQGAGGTYEQYF.

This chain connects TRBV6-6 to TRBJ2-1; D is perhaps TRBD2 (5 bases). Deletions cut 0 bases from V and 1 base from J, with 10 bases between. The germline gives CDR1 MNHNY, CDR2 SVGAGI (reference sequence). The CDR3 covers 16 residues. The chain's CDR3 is CASSYSTPGSYNEQFF. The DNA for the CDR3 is TGTGCCAGCAGTTACTCGACCCCGGGATCCTACAATGAGCAGTTCTTC.

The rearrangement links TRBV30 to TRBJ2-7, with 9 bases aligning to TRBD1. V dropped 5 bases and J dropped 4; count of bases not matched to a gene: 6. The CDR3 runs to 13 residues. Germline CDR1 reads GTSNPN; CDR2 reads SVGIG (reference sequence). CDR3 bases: TGTGCCTGGGCCGGGACAGGGTGGTACGAGCAGTACTTC. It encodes CAWAGTGWYEQYF. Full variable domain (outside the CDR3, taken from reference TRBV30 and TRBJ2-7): SQTIHQWPATLVQPVGSPLSLECTVEGTSNPNLYWYRQAAGRGLQLLFYSVGIGQISSEVPQNLSASRPQDRQFILSSKKLLLSDSGFYLCAWAGTGWYEQYFGPGTRLTVT.

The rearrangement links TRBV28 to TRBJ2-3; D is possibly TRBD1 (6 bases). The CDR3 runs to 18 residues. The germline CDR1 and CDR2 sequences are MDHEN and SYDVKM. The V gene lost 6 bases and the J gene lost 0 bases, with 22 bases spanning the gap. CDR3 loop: CASSLTGTYSRSTDTQYF. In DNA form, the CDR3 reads TGTGCCAGCAGCCTAACCGGGACATATAGCCGTAGCACAGATACGCAGTATTTT.

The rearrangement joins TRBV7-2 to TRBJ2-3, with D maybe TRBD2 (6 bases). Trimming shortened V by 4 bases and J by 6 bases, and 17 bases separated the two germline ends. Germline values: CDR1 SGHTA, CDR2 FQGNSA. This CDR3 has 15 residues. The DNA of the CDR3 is TGTGCCAGCAGCTCAACGGGAGAAGGATGGGATACGCAGTATTTT. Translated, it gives CASSSTGEGWDTQYF.

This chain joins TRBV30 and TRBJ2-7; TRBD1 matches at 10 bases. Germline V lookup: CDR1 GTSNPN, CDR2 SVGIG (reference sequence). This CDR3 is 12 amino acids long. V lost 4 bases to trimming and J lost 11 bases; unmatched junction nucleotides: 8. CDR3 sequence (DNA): TGTGCCTGGAACTCGGGACAGGGGATCGAGTACTTC. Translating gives CAWNSGQGIEYF.

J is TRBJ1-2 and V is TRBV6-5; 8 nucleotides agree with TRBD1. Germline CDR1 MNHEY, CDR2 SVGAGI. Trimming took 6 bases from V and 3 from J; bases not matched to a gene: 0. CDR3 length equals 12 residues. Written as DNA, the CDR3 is TGTGCCAGCAGACAGGGGGACTATGGCTACACCTTC. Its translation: CASRQGDYGYTF.

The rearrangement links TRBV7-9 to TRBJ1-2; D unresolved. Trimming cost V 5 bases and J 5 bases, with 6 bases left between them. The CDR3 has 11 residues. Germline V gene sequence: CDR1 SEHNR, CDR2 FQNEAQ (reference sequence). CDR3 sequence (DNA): TGTGCCAGCAGCCCGGGGTATGGCTACACCTTC. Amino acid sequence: CASSPGYGYTF.

CDR3 bases: TGTGCCAGCAGCCGATTCGGACAGCTTAATTCACCCCTCCACTTT. Amino acids: CASSRFGQLNSPLHF. This rearrangement joins TRBV13 to TRBJ1-6; weak D call: TRBD1 (6 bases). The ends were cut back, 5 bases at V and 6 bases at J, with 14 bases in the middle. In germline, CDR1 is PRHDT, CDR2 FYEKMQ (reference sequence). The CDR3 consists of 15 residues.

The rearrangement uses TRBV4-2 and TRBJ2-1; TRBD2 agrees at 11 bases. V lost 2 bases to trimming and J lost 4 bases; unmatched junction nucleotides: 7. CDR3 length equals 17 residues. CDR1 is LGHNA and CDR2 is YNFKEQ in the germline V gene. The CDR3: CASSQMGGTSGYNEQFF. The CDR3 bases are TGTGCCAGCAGCCAAATGGGGGGGACTAGCGGATACAATGAGCAGTTCTTC.

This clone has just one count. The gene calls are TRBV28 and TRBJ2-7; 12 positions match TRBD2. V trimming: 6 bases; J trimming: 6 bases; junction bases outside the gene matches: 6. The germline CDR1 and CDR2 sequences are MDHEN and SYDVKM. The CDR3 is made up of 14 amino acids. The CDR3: CASRRLAGVGEQYF. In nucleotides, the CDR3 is TGTGCCAGCAGGAGACTAGCGGGAGTTGGCGAGCAGTACTTC.

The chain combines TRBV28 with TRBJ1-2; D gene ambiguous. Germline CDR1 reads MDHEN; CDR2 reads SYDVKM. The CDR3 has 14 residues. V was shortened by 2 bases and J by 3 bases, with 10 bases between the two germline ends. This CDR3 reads CASSLTEMDYGYTF. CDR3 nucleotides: TGTGCCAGCAGTTTAACCGAGATGGACTATGGCTACACCTTC.

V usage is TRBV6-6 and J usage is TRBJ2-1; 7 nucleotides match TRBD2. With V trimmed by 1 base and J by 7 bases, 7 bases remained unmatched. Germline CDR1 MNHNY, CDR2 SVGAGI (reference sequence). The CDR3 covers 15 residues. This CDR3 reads CASSYYGGRENEQFF. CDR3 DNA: TGTGCCAGCAGTTACTATGGGGGGAGGGAAAATGAGCAGTTCTTC.

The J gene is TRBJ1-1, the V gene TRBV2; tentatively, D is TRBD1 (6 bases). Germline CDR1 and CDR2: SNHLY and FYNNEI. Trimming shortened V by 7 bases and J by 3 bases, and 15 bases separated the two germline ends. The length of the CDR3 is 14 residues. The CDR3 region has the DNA TGTGCCAGCACCTCGGAGGGGGGGGACACTGAAGCTTTCTTT. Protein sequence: CASTSEGGDTEAFF.

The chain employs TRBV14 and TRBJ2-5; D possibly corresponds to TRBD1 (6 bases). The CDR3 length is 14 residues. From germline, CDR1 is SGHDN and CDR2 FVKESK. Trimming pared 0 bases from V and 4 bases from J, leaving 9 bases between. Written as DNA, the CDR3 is TGTGCCAGCAGCCAAGATTTGGGGGCAGAGACCCAGTACTTC. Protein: CASSQDLGAETQYF.

CDR3: CASSEAQPSAGEQFF. The CDR3 region has the DNA TGTGCCAGCAGTGAAGCGCAACCTAGTGCTGGAGAGCAGTTCTTC. The chain combines TRBV2 with TRBJ2-1; no firm D call. CDR3 length equals 15 residues. Germline assignment: CDR1 SNHLY and CDR2 FYNNEI. With 0 bases removed from V and 10 bases from J, the gap between germline ends came to 16 bases.

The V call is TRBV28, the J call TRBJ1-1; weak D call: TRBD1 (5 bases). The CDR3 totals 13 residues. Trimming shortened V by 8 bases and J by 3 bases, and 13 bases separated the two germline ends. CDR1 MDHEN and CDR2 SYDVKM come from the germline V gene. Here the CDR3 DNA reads TGTGCCAGCGCGGGGGGAAAGGACACTGAAGCTTTCTTT. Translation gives CASAGGKDTEAFF.

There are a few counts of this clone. The CDR3 DNA reads TGTGCCAGTAGTGATCATCCGGGACAGGTCTACGAGCAGTACTTC. Its protein product is CASSDHPGQVYEQYF. The rearrangement joins TRBV19 to TRBJ2-7, with 8 bases matching TRBD1. CDR3 size: 15 residues. Per germline, CDR1 LNHDA and CDR2 SQIVND (reference sequence). Losses at the gene ends were 5 bases for V and 3 bases for J; bases not matched to a gene: 9.

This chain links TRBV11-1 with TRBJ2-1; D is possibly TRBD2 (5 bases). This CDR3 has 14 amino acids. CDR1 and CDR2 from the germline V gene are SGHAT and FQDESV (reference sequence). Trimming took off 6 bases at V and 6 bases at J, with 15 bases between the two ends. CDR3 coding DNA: TGTGCCAGCAGGCCCCAGGTCGAGGGCAATGAGCAGTTCTTC. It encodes CASRPQVEGNEQFF. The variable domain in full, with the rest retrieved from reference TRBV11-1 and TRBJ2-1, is EAEVAQSPRYKITEKSQAVAFWCDPISGHATLYWYRQILGQGPELLVQFQDESVVDDSQLPKDRFSAERLKGVDSTLKIQPAELGDSAMYLCASRPQVEGNEQFFGPGTRLTVL.

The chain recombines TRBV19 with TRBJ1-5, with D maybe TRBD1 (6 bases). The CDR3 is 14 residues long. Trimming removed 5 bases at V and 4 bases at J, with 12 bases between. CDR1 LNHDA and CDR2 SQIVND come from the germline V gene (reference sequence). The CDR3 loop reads CASSPQGGNQPQHF. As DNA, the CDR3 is TGTGCCAGTAGTCCTCAAGGGGGTAATCAGCCCCAGCATTTT.

CDR3 loop: CSVAWATNTEAFF. CDR3 DNA: TGCAGCGTTGCGTGGGCTACGAACACTGAAGCTTTCTTT. The chain is built from TRBV29-1 and TRBJ1-1; unclear D gene. The V end was cut by 4 bases, the J end by 1 base, with 10 bases between. The CDR3 spans 13 residues. Germline CDR1 is SQVTM and CDR2 is ANQGSEA.

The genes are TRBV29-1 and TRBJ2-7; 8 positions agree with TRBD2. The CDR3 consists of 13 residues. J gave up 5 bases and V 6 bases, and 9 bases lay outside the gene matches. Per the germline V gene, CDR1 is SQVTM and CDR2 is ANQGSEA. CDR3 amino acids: CSVVSGRVNEQYF. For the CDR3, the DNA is TGCAGCGTCGTAAGCGGGAGAGTTAACGAGCAGTACTTC.